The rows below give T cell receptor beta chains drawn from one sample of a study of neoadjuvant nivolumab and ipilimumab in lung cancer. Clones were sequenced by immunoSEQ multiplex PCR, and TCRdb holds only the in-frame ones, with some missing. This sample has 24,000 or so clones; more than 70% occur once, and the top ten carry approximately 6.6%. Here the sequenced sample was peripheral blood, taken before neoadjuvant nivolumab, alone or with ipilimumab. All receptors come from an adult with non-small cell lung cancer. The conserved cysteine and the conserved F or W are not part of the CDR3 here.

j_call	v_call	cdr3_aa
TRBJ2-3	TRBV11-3	ASSLRSGGQGTQY
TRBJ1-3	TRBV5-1	ASSSGLIADTIY
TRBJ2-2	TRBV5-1	ASSFEALRALVLDTGELF
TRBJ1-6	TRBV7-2	ASSLDRGRVNSPLH
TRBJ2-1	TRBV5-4	ASSPEGERYNEQF
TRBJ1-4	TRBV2	ASRGNRANNEKLF
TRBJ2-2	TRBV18	ASSPQSTGELF
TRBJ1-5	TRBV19	AVASGGKQPQH
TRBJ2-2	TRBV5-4	ASSIGLHSNTGELF
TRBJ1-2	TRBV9	ASSVAAGGGWEGYT
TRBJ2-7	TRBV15	ATSRAGSLYEQY
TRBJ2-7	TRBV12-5	ASGLGLPGQGAYEQY
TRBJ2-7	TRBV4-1	ASSPRPGQGSNEQY
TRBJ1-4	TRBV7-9	ASSSTRKNEKLF
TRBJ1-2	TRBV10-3	AISDSTGGAGYT
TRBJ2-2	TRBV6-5	ASSPGQVNTGELF
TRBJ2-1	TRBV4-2	ASSQDSGQAQF
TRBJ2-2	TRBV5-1	ASSLERGTIGELF
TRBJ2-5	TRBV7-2	ASSLDGGARETQY
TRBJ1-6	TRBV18	ASSPSWVYNSPLH
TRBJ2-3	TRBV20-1	SARDGD
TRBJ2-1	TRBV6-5	ASSLEQGHEQF
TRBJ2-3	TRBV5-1	ASSPQADTDTQY
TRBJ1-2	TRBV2	ASSAGFLGYT
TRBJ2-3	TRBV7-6	ASSLGGTQTDTQY
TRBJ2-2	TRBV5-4	ASSPTTGLAGKNTGELF
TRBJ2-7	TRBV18	ASSSSGGSYEQY
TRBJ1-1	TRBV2	ASSRDRTEAF
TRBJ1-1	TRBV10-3	AISDRGNTEAF
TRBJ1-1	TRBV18	ASSPIGQGNTEAF
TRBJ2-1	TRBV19	ASSGGQVNNEQF
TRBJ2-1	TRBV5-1	ASSVFLDPRGNEQF
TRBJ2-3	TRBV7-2	ASSLGRDRGPTRDTQY
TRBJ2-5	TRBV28	ASSLLEETQY
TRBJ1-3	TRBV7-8	ASSLGPAGNTIY
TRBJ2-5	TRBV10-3	ATSGGVGRETQY
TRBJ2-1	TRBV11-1	ASSPRTSGDYNEQF